These T cell receptor beta chains were read from a single sample in a study of T cells of healthy individuals. TCRdb re-derived calls from the 5' RACE reads in MiXCR, one entry per CDR3 protein. The table shows about 82,000 distinct CDR3 sequences, with approximately 4.7% occurring only once. These receptors all come from a female donor in good health. The CDR3 runs from the conserved cysteine through the conserved F or W. A D gene is named only where the DNA matches it firmly. Size tells how often a clone was seen (once, few, many) or the class of an expanded clone, and some rows leave it out.

V,J,size,D,DNA,CDR3
TRBV5-1,TRBJ2-2,many,TRBD1,TGCGCCAGCAGCTTGAAGGGACAGGGATCCACCGGGGAGCTGTTTTTT,CASSLKGQGSTGELFF
TRBV12-3/TRBV12-4,TRBJ1-2,many,TRBD1,TGTGCCAGCAGTTCTGACAGGGGGCGAGACGGCTACACCTTC,CASSSDRGRDGYTF
TRBV7-2,TRBJ2-1,many,.,TGTGCCAGCAGCTCACAGGGAAGGCTGAATGAGCAGTTCTTC,CASSSQGRLNEQFF
TRBV7-9,TRBJ2-2,.,.,TGTGCCAGCAGCTTATCGGGTGGCCGGGGACACACCGGGGAGCTGTTTTTT,CASSLSGGRGHTGELFF
TRBV18,TRBJ2-1,many,TRBD2,TGTGCCAGCTCACCACGTCCTAGCGGTTACAATGAGCAGTTCTTC,CASSPRPSGYNEQFF
TRBV7-6,TRBJ2-7,many,.,TGTGCCAGCAGCACCTTACCGGGACTCCGCTACGAGCAGTACTTC,CASSTLPGLRYEQYF
TRBV19,TRBJ2-7,many,TRBD2,TGTGCCAGTAGTACGGGCGGACTAGCGGGTGCCTACGAGCAGTACTTC,CASSTGGLAGAYEQYF
TRBV19,TRBJ1-1,many,TRBD1,TGTGCCAGTAGTACTCTCGGACAGGACGAAGCTTTCTTT,CASSTLGQDEAFF
TRBV4-1,TRBJ2-7,.,TRBD2,TGCGCCAGCAGCCTAGATAGCGGGGACGCGTACGAGCAGTACTTC,CASSLDSGDAYEQYF
TRBV5-4,TRBJ2-1,.,.,TGTGCCAGCAGCGTTAGAGGGACAAGTTCGCTGGTTGAGTTCTTC,CASSVRGTSSLVEFF
TRBV7-9,TRBJ2-1,many,.,TGTGCCAGCAGCTTGTCAGGAGAGCGCTATGAGCAGTTCTTC,CASSLSGERYEQFF